A single T cell receptor (beta chain) is shown here with its context. Using its own MiXCR run on the 5' RACE reads, TCRdb lists one record per CDR3 protein. This sample has approximately 350,000 distinct CDR3 sequences, with under 30% found just once. V gave up 6 bases and J gave up 3 bases; unmatched junction bases: 11. The germline V gene encodes CDR1 MNHEY and CDR2 SVGEGT. This CDR3 contains 15 residues. This entry comes from a study of T-cell memory formation after mild COVID-19. The chain is built from TRBV6-2 or TRBV6-3 and TRBJ2-7; 7 nucleotides agree with TRBD1. The sample consisted of PBMCs or a T cell subset sorted from them (not recorded which). The TCR comes from an adult woman who had mild COVID-19 (a few samples of this study predate the infection). Cell type and time point are not known. Here the CDR3 reads CASSPRGSNDYEQYF. CDR3 nucleotide sequence: TGTGCCAGCAGCCCCAGGGGGTCTAATGACTACGAGCAGTACTTC.